The 27 T cell receptor beta chains below come from one sample, sequenced in a study of tumor and adjacent non-tumor tissue in lung cancer. A modified ARM-PCR protocol with three rounds of nested PCR amplified TCRbeta. TCRdb ran MiXCR on the multiplex PCR reads and lists one entry per CDR3 protein. The sample consists of about 98,000 distinct CDR3 sequences, roughly 78% of them appearing once. No cell sorting was done before RNA was extracted from the tissue. Distant lung tissue was collected more than 3 cm away from the tumor edge. What was sequenced was distant non-tumor lung tissue. These receptors originate from a man between 60 and 75 years old with small cell lung cancer.

With respect to this clonotype: Sequence at one end of the junction differs from germline and may be a read error. The CDR3 loop is CANSFVAGVQTQYF. In DNA, the CDR3 is TGTGCCAACAGCTTTGTAGCGGGAGTACAGACCCAGTACTTC. The V gene is TRBV7-9, the J gene TRBJ2-5, with 9 nucleotides matching TRBD2. CDR3 length equals 14 residues. In germline, CDR1 is SEHNR, CDR2 FQNEAQ (reference sequence). Filled out from reference TRBV7-9 and TRBJ2-5, the complete variable domain reads DTGVSQNPRHKITKRGQNVTFRCDPISEHNRLYWYRQTLGQGPEFLTYFQNEAQLEKSRLLSDRFSAERPKGSFSTLEIQRTEQGDSAMYLCANSFVAGVQTQYFGPGTRLLVL.

About this clonotype itself: This CDR3 is missing its conserved last phenylalanine or tryptophan, likely due to a read error. The V and J genes are TRBV11-2 and TRBJ2-2; a possible D gene is TRBD2 (6 bases). This CDR3 has 14 residues. CDR1 is SGHAT and CDR2 is FQNNGV in the germline V gene. Deletions cut 9 bases from V and 7 bases from J, with 18 bases between. The CDR3 DNA follows: TGTGCCAGTAGCCGGTTGGGCGGGGTCGGGGAGCTGTTTCTT. Encoded protein: CASSRLGGVGELFL.

Regarding this clonotype: A much larger clone differs by one base, so this may be a read error. This chain connects TRBV20-1 to TRBJ2-1, with 9 bases identical to TRBD2. This CDR3 is built from 14 residues. Germline values: CDR1 DFQATT, CDR2 SNEGSKA (reference sequence). Trimming removed 4 bases from V and 3 bases from J; junction bases left unmatched: 4. CDR3 region: CSANGGRDYNEQFF. CDR3 coding DNA: TGCAGTGCTAACGGCGGGAGGGACTACAATGAGCAGTTCTTC.

Details on this clonotype: This may stem from a read error, because a much larger clone lies one nucleotide away. The rearrangement joins TRBV28 to TRBJ1-1, with D tentatively TRBD1 (5 bases). CDR3 length: 11 residues. Germline V lookup: CDR1 MDHEN, CDR2 SYDVKM. The V gene lost 6 bases and the J gene lost 9 bases, with 11 bases spanning the gap. CDR3 loop: CASSSKDKAFF. The DNA for the CDR3 is TGTGCCAGCAGCTCAAAGGACAAAGCTTTCTTT.

J is TRBJ1-1 and V is TRBV12-3 or TRBV12-4; no definite D call. The CDR3 loop spans 14 amino acids. The ends were cut back, 2 bases at V and 12 bases at J, with 19 bases in the middle. This chain's CDR3 is CASSLRHLNTDTFF. Here the CDR3 DNA reads TGTGCCAGCAGTTTACGGCACCTGAACACTGATACTTTCTTT.

Notes on this clonotype: This CDR3 fails to terminate in the conserved phenylalanine or tryptophan, so it likely reflects a read error. The DNA is left out, because the CDR3 cannot be placed on it with certainty; the CDR3 is given as TCRdb lists it. The chain has TRBV4-1 and TRBJ2-7; TRBD2, the table's D call, lacks a check against the DNA. The CDR3 length equals 15 residues, ends included. Looked up from germline, CDR1 is MGHRA and CDR2 is YSYEKL. CDR3 protein: CASSQVSAGSYEQYL.

As for this clonotype: The junction does not match germline at one end; this may be a read error. The DNA for the CDR3 is TGTGCCACCAGTTACTCGATGTGGGGACTAGCGGACAATGAGCTGTTCTTC. Amino acid sequence: CATSYSMWGLADNELFF. The chain couples TRBV6-5 to TRBJ2-1; 11 nucleotides line up with TRBD2. CDR3 size: 17 residues. Germline CDR1 is MNHEY and CDR2 is SVGAGI.

Remarks on this clonotype: Mismatch with germline at one junction end may stem from a read error. The chain couples TRBV11-2 to TRBJ2-1; 9 bases are a match to TRBD1. The CDR3 extends over 14 amino acids. Germline CDR1 reads SGHAT; CDR2 reads FQNNGV. CDR3 DNA: TGTGTCAGCAGCTTAGGGACAGGGTTGGTTGAGCAGTTCTTC. It yields the protein CVSSLGTGLVEQFF.

Notes on this clonotype: One end of the junction is discordant with germline, which a read error may explain. This rearrangement joins TRBV4-2 to TRBJ2-4; TRBD2 matches 8 bases. The V gene's germline CDR1 is LGHNA and CDR2 YNFKEQ. CDR3 length: 16 amino acids. The CDR3 DNA follows: TGTGCCAGCAGCCAAGTCCCGGGGGGGTCCAAAAACATTCATTACTTC. Encoded protein: CASSQVPGGSKNIHYF.

For this clonotype: The CDR3 does not end in the conserved phenylalanine or tryptophan, so this is likely a read error. The DNA is omitted, as the CDR3 cannot be located on it reliably, and the CDR3 follows TCRdb's listing. The chain joins TRBV6-2 or TRBV6-3 to TRBJ2-4. From germline, CDR1 is MNHEY and CDR2 SVGEGT. With termini counted, the CDR3 has 17 amino acids. CDR3 region: CASSYSLKDRFSDIQCL.

On this clonotype: One end of the junction is discordant with germline, which a read error may explain. The chain recombines TRBV5-4 with TRBJ1-1; D unclear. Per the germline V gene, CDR1 is SGHNT and CDR2 is YYREEE (reference sequence). The CDR3 loop spans 13 amino acids. CDR3 sequence (DNA): TGTGCCAGCGGCTGGACGACGAGCACTGATGCTTTCTTT. It yields the protein CASGWTTSTDAFF.

This clonotype is medium-sized within its sample. This chain uses TRBV11-2 with TRBJ2-2; a possible D gene is TRBD1 (8 bases). The germline V gene encodes CDR1 SGHAT and CDR2 FQNNGV. V was shortened by 6 bases and J by 4 bases, with 15 bases between the two germline ends. This CDR3 spans 15 amino acids. CDR3 loop: CASRDNRGGTGELFF. The DNA of the CDR3 is TGTGCCAGCAGGGACAACAGGGGGGGCACCGGGGAGCTGTTTTTT.

Comments on this clonotype: Germline and junction disagree at one end, which may indicate a read error. The genes are TRBV13 and TRBJ1-6; no firm D call. The CDR3 runs to 17 residues. The germline CDR1 and CDR2 sequences are PRHDT and FYEKMQ (reference sequence). CDR3 nucleotides: TGTGCCAGCAGCCAAAACGACGGAAGCTCCTATAATCCACTCCTCCGCTTT. Residues: CASSQNDGSSYNPLLRF.

Of note for this clonotype: Its ends do not fully match the called genes, so a read error is possible. The rearrangement links TRBV5-1 to TRBJ2-2; the D call may be TRBD1 or TRBD2 (5 bases each). The CDR3 covers 16 residues. Per the germline V gene, CDR1 is SGHRS and CDR2 is YFSETQ. This CDR3 reads CASSLDTGTYTVELFF. CDR3 in DNA: TGCGCCAGCAGCTTGGACACCGGGACCTACACCGTGGAGCTGTTTTTT.

Remarks on this clonotype: Because it lacks the conserved phenylalanine or tryptophan at the end, this CDR3 is likely a read error. The limits of the CDR3 on the DNA are not certain, so only TCRdb's listed CDR3 is given. The chain has TRBV11-2 and TRBJ2-2. Germline CDR1 reads SGHAT; CDR2 reads FQNNGV. Counting both end residues, the CDR3 totals 13 amino acids. The CDR3 loop reads CASSLESAGELFY.

Worth noting for this clonotype: In this CDR3 the conserved last residue, phenylalanine or tryptophan, is missing, so a read error is likely. The chain is built from TRBV2 and TRBJ2-5; TRBD2 aligns across 14 bases. The CDR3 totals 14 residues. Germline CDR1 is SNHLY and CDR2 is FYNNEI. V trimming: 3 bases; J trimming: 7 bases; junction bases outside the gene matches: 1. CDR3 sequence: CASSEGTSGGTQYL. The CDR3 DNA sequence: TGTGCCAGCAGTGAGGGGACTAGCGGGGGGACCCAGTACCTC.

This clonotype was recorded a few times. A much larger clone is a single base away; this may be a read error. The chain carries TRBV28 and TRBJ2-7; D remains ambiguous. The V gene's germline CDR1 is MDHEN and CDR2 SYDVKM. Between the trimmed V and J ends, which lost 7 bases and 12 bases, there was a span of 16 bases. This CDR3 spans 11 amino acids. This CDR3 reads CASTDQRALYF. CDR3 nucleotide sequence: TGTGCCAGCACCGACCAGCGAGCTTTGTACTTC.

J is TRBJ2-1 and V is TRBV7-9, with 9 bases fitting TRBD1. There are 17 residues in the CDR3. Germline CDR1 is SEHNR and CDR2 is FQNEAQ (reference sequence). The V and J ends lost 4 bases and 10 bases, in that order; junction bases with no gene match: 17. CDR3 in DNA: TGTGCCAGCAGCTCGTGGGGGGGGACAGGGACCGCAGAGGAGCAGTTCTTC. Protein product: CASSSWGGTGTAEEQFF. Full variable domain (missing parts from reference TRBV7-9 and TRBJ2-1): DTGVSQNPRHKITKRGQNVTFRCDPISEHNRLYWYRQTLGQGPEFLTYFQNEAQLEKSRLLSDRFSAERPKGSFSTLEIQRTEQGDSAMYLCASSSWGGTGTAEEQFFGPGTRLTVL.

To note about this clonotype: The conserved closing phenylalanine or tryptophan is absent in this CDR3, likely reflecting a read error. Because the CDR3's place on the DNA is in doubt, the DNA is left out and the CDR3 is given as listed by TCRdb. The chain recombines TRBV6-5 with TRBJ1-2. Germline V gives CDR1 MNHEY, CDR2 SVGAGI. Termini included, the CDR3 measures 15 amino acids. CDR3 sequence: CASSYNGGKAYSYSL.

The chain uses TRBV4-2 and TRBJ1-2, with D uncertain. Trimming removed 1 base from V and 8 bases from J, with 8 bases in between. Germline CDR1 and CDR2: LGHNA and YNFKEQ. The CDR3 spans 12 residues. The CDR3 DNA reads as TGTGCCAGCAGCCAAGGTCTCTACGGCTACACCTTC. This gives the protein CASSQGLYGYTF.

The chain links TRBV11-2 to TRBJ2-1; possibly TRBD1 for D (5 bases). The CDR3 contains 17 residues. Per germline, CDR1 SGHAT and CDR2 FQNNGV. V was shortened by 2 bases and J by 4 bases, with 18 bases between the two germline ends. The CDR3 here is CASSLLTARSSYNEQFF. The CDR3 nucleotides read TGTGCCAGCAGCTTATTGACAGCCCGGAGCTCATACAATGAGCAGTTCTTC.

Concerning this clonotype itself: A much more abundant neighbour one base away suggests this may be a read error. The chain recombines TRBV29-1 with TRBJ2-1, with 9 bases lining up with TRBD2. This CDR3 comprises 15 residues. The germline V gene encodes CDR1 SQVTM and CDR2 ANQGSEA. The V segment lost 5 bases and the J segment 6 bases; nucleotides outside the gene matches: 11. CDR3 sequence (DNA): TGCAGCGTTCCCGTGGGGGCGGGGGGGGGCAATGAGCAGTTCTTC. Protein sequence: CSVPVGAGGGNEQFF.

About this clonotype: Germline is not matched at one junction end, which may reflect a read error. This chain's CDR3 is CASSYGAHAGEQFF. In DNA form, the CDR3 reads TGTGCCAGCAGTTACGGCGCCCACGCTGGTGAGCAATTCTTC. The chain is built from TRBV6-5 and TRBJ2-1; no definite D call. The CDR3 contains 14 residues. The germline V gene has CDR1 MNHEY and CDR2 SVGAGI.

Comment on this clonotype: One end of the junction does not line up with germline, which may come from a read error. V and J are TRBV11-1 and TRBJ2-1; 7 bases are shared with TRBD2. The CDR3 runs to 18 residues. Germline V gives CDR1 SGHAT, CDR2 FQDESV (reference sequence). CDR3 sequence (DNA): TGTGTCAGCAGCTCAGAATCGAGGACTAGAGGGAGTGGTGATGAGCAGTTCTTC. This encodes CVSSSESRTRGSGDEQFF.

The rearrangement joins TRBV6-2 or TRBV6-3 to TRBJ2-5; possible D gene TRBD1, 5 bases. V was cut by 3 bases and J by 1 base, with 12 bases left in between. CDR1 is MNHEY and CDR2 is SVGEGT in the germline V gene. The CDR3 covers 15 residues. CDR3 nucleotide sequence: TGTGCCAGCAGTTATCAGGACAACATCCAAGAGACCCAGTACTTC. Amino acids: CASSYQDNIQETQYF.

Points on this clonotype: One junction end disagrees with the germline gene, perhaps due to a read error. The chain couples TRBV29-1 to TRBJ1-6, with 7 bases that match TRBD1. Germline V lookup: CDR1 SQVTM, CDR2 ANQGSEA. The CDR3 consists of 13 residues. CDR3 sequence reads: CGVATGWDSHLHF. The DNA for the CDR3 is TGCGGCGTTGCGACAGGGTGGGACTCACACCTCCACTTT.

The chain joins TRBV11-3 to TRBJ2-3, with 7 bases fitting TRBD2. This CDR3 comprises 15 residues. CDR1 and CDR2 (germline): SGHNT, YENEEA. The V and J ends lost 7 bases and 3 bases, in that order; junction bases with no gene match: 10. CDR3 coding DNA: TGTGCCAGCAACCCCCCTTCCGGGGGGACAGATACGCAGTATTTT. The encoded protein is CASNPPSGGTDTQYF.